The 19 T cell receptor beta chains given below trace back to one sample, sequenced in a study of cytomegalovirus exposure and HLA in healthy donors. The data were produced by immunoSEQ multiplex PCR, yet TCRdb's version contains in-frame clones alone and is incomplete. Here the sample spans 150,000 to 200,000 clones, roughly 90% being singletons. Sequencing used PBMCs. The origin of the receptors is a woman between 18 and 29 years old in good health and CMV-seropositive.

This sequence joins TRBV2 and TRBJ1-4, with TRBD1 as a possible D gene (6 bases). Germline V lookup: CDR1 SNHLY, CDR2 FYNNEI. The CDR3 runs to 12 residues. Trimming left V 8 bases short and J 8 bases short, with 12 bases between. In DNA form, the CDR3 reads TGTGCCAGCGGCCAGGGGTACGAAAAACTGTTTTTT. The encoded protein is CASGQGYEKLFF.

The CDR3 sequence is CASSLEQGMTTQYF. Here the CDR3 DNA reads TGTGCCAGCAGCTTAGAACAGGGGATGACTACGCAGTATTTT. The V and J genes are TRBV7-8 and TRBJ2-3, with 7 nucleotides matching TRBD1. The ends lost 1 base at V and 8 bases at J; junction bases unmatched: 6. The germline V gene has CDR1 SGHVS and CDR2 FQNEAQ. The CDR3 has 14 amino acids.

The V and J genes are TRBV2 and TRBJ2-3; a possible D gene is TRBD1 (7 bases). Germline lookup yields CDR1 SNHLY and CDR2 FYNNEI. This CDR3 has 15 amino acids. With 5 bases removed from V and 2 bases from J, the gap between germline ends came to 14 bases. The CDR3 DNA sequence: TGTGCCAGCAGTCTCGCGGGACAGCCCACAGATACGCAGTATTTT. Encoded protein: CASSLAGQPTDTQYF. Supplemented by reference TRBV2 and TRBJ2-3, the full variable domain reads EPEVTQTPSHQVTQMGQEVILRCVPISNHLYFYWYRQILGQKVEFLVSFYNNEISEKSEIFDDQFSVERPDGSNFTLKIRSTKLEDSAMYFCASSLAGQPTDTQYFGPGTRLTVL.

The chain combines TRBV28 with TRBJ2-7; D is undetermined. The V end was cut by 3 bases, the J end by 0 bases, with 9 bases between. This CDR3 is 14 amino acids long. Per germline, CDR1 MDHEN and CDR2 SYDVKM. The CDR3 here is CASSFPGSSYEQYF. The CDR3 bases are TGTGCCAGCAGTTTCCCAGGTAGCTCCTACGAGCAGTACTTC.

The chain carries TRBV29-1 and TRBJ2-1; 11 bases fit TRBD2. Germline V gene sequence: CDR1 SQVTM, CDR2 ANQGSEA. CDR3 length: 12 amino acids. V shed 4 bases and J 8 bases; nucleotides not matched to a gene: 1. CDR3 loop: CSVGTSGYEQFF. CDR3 bases: TGCAGCGTTGGGACTAGCGGGTATGAGCAGTTCTTC.

This chain joins TRBV10-3 and TRBJ1-2; D is undetermined. The V and J ends lost 3 bases and 1 base respectively, with 9 bases between them. Per the germline V gene, CDR1 is ENHRY and CDR2 is SYGVKD. This CDR3 has 14 amino acids. Here the CDR3 DNA reads TGTGCCATCAGTGACCATCCAAATAACTATGGCTACACCTTC. Its translation is CAISDHPNNYGYTF.

This clone showed up just once. V and J are TRBV30 and TRBJ2-2; TRBD2 is a possible D gene (6 bases). The CDR3 length is 14 residues. V was trimmed by 2 bases and J by 5 bases, leaving 12 bases between them. CDR1 is GTSNPN, CDR2 SVGIG, per germline (reference sequence). Written as DNA, the CDR3 is TGTGCCTGGAGTTTGTGGACTACTACCGGGGAGCTGTTTTTT. It encodes CAWSLWTTTGELFF.

Concerning this clone itself: Within the sample, other DNA sequences also encode this same CDR3. This rearrangement joins TRBV5-1 to TRBJ1-5; the match to TRBD1 covers 8 bases. Germline trimming cut 2 bases from V and 2 bases from J; bases unmatched to any gene: 3. CDR1 SGHRS and CDR2 YFSETQ come from the germline V gene. CDR3 length: 15 residues. The CDR3 loop reads CASSLGQGGNQPQHF. The CDR3 region has the DNA TGCGCCAGCAGCTTAGGACAGGGAGGCAATCAGCCCCAGCATTTT.

The chain carries TRBV5-1 and TRBJ1-3, with D possibly being TRBD1 (6 bases). Trimming shortened V by 0 bases and J by 2 bases, and 12 bases separated the two germline ends. CDR1 SGHRS and CDR2 YFSETQ come from the germline V gene. The CDR3 runs 16 residues. The CDR3, as DNA: TGCGCCAGCAGCTTGGACCCAGGGGTGGCTGGAAACACCATATATTTT. As protein: CASSLDPGVAGNTIYF.

The chain recombines TRBV11-1 with TRBJ2-7; D remains ambiguous. V was cut by 4 bases and J by 3 bases, with 4 bases left in between. Germline CDR1 and CDR2: SGHAT and FQDESV (reference sequence). This CDR3 has 11 residues. The DNA of the CDR3 is TGTGCCAGCAGCTCCGGCTACGAGCAGTACTTC. Its translation is CASSSGYEQYF. Together with reference TRBV11-1 and TRBJ2-7, the CDR3 gives the full variable domain: EAEVAQSPRYKITEKSQAVAFWCDPISGHATLYWYRQILGQGPELLVQFQDESVVDDSQLPKDRFSAERLKGVDSTLKIQPAELGDSAMYLCASSSGYEQYFGPGTRLTVT.

The chain links TRBV7-2 to TRBJ2-7, with D uncertain. V gave up 3 bases and J gave up 4 bases, with 10 bases separating them. The CDR3 consists of 13 residues. CDR1 is SGHTA, CDR2 FQGNSA, per germline. The CDR3 nucleotides are TGTGCCAGCAGCTTTAATGTTAATTACGAGCAGTACTTC. As protein: CASSFNVNYEQYF. Drawing the rest from reference TRBV7-2 and TRBJ2-7, the complete variable domain is GAGVSQSPSNKVTEKGKDVELRCDPISGHTALYWYRQSLGQGLEFLIYFQGNSAPDKSGLPSDRFSAERTGGSVSTLTIQRTQQEDSAVYLCASSFNVNYEQYFGPGTRLTVT.

This chain connects TRBV11-1 to TRBJ2-2; D is undetermined. Germline V CDR1 and CDR2: SGHAT, FQDESV (reference sequence). There are 13 residues in the CDR3. The ends were cut back, 1 base at V and 6 bases at J, with 6 bases in the middle. CDR3 bases: TGTGCCAGCAGCTTAGGTCGGTCCGGGGAGCTGTTTTTT. Its translation: CASSLGRSGELFF. The entire variable domain, with the rest obtained from reference TRBV11-1 and TRBJ2-2, is as follows: EAEVAQSPRYKITEKSQAVAFWCDPISGHATLYWYRQILGQGPELLVQFQDESVVDDSQLPKDRFSAERLKGVDSTLKIQPAELGDSAMYLCASSLGRSGELFFGEGSRLTVL.

The genes are TRBV11-1 and TRBJ2-7, with 8 bases that match TRBD1. The V segment lost 4 bases and the J segment 0 bases; nucleotides outside the gene matches: 5. This CDR3 is built from 15 residues. CDR1 is SGHAT and CDR2 is FQDESV in the germline V gene (reference sequence). The CDR3 protein is CASSSGRGLSYEQYF. The DNA for the CDR3 is TGTGCCAGCAGCTCGGGCAGGGGGCTCTCCTACGAGCAGTACTTC. The entire variable domain, with the rest obtained from reference TRBV11-1 and TRBJ2-7, is as follows: EAEVAQSPRYKITEKSQAVAFWCDPISGHATLYWYRQILGQGPELLVQFQDESVVDDSQLPKDRFSAERLKGVDSTLKIQPAELGDSAMYLCASSSGRGLSYEQYFGPGTRLTVT.

The chain has TRBV7-9 and TRBJ2-1; 10 bases match TRBD2. This CDR3 spans 19 amino acids. Germline CDR1 reads SEHNR; CDR2 reads FQNEAQ (reference sequence). The ends lost 0 bases at V and 1 base at J; junction bases unmatched: 9. For the CDR3, the DNA is TGTGCCAGCAGCTTAGCAGACTTAGCGGGAGGCCTTTCCTACAATGAGCAGTTCTTC. Translation: CASSLADLAGGLSYNEQFF.

The chain has TRBV27 and TRBJ2-1; 14 nucleotides align to TRBD2. Germline V gene lookup returns CDR1 MNHEY and CDR2 SMNVEV (reference sequence). The V gene end was trimmed by 5 bases and the J gene end by 7 bases; junction bases not matched to a gene: 4. The CDR3 has 15 residues. CDR3: CASSQGTSGRNEQFF. The CDR3 nucleotides read TGTGCCAGCAGTCAAGGGACTAGCGGGAGAAATGAGCAGTTCTTC.

The chain employs TRBV18 and TRBJ2-3, with a tentative D call TRBD1 (6 bases). Per germline, CDR1 KGHSH and CDR2 LQKENI. V lost 6 bases and J lost 1, with 11 bases in between. The CDR3 consists of 14 residues. The CDR3 loop is CASSHRDGTDTQYF. CDR3 nucleotide sequence: TGTGCCAGCTCTCACAGGGACGGCACAGATACGCAGTATTTT. Full variable domain (remainder filled in from reference TRBV18 and TRBJ2-3): NAGVMQNPRHLVRRRGQEARLRCSPMKGHSHVYWYRQLPEEGLKFMVYLQKENIIDESGMPKERFSAEFPKEGPSILRIQQVVRGDSAAYFCASSHRDGTDTQYFGPGTRLTVL.

The V gene is TRBV15, the J gene TRBJ2-1, with 9 bases fitting TRBD2. Losses at the gene ends were 0 bases for V and 2 bases for J; bases not matched to a gene: 5. The CDR3 extends over 17 amino acids. The germline gives CDR1 LNHNV, CDR2 YYDKDF (reference sequence). The CDR3 reads CATSREPASGTYNEQFF. The CDR3 bases are TGTGCCACCAGCAGAGAGCCGGCTAGCGGGACCTACAATGAGCAGTTCTTC.

The chain combines TRBV6-1 with TRBJ2-6, with D unclear. V lost 7 bases, J lost 0 bases, and 10 bases lay in between. Germline V lookup: CDR1 MNHNS, CDR2 SASEGT. The CDR3 length is 15 residues. This CDR3 reads CASIRELSGANVLTF. The CDR3 bases are TGTGCCAGCATCCGTGAGCTCTCTGGGGCCAACGTCCTGACTTTC.

The chain recombines TRBV4-3 with TRBJ2-2; the match to TRBD1 covers 7 bases. V lost 0 bases, J lost 6 bases, and 13 bases stayed unmatched. Germline lookup yields CDR1 LGHNA and CDR2 YSLEER. CDR3 length: 18 residues. The CDR3 loop is CASSQESGGILPAGELFF. Here the CDR3 DNA reads TGCGCCAGCAGCCAAGAGTCAGGGGGTATCTTACCAGCCGGGGAGCTGTTTTTT.